The 24 T cell receptor beta chains presented below share a single source sample, sequenced in a study of cytomegalovirus exposure and HLA in healthy donors. The PCR contained 60 Vbeta and 13 Jbeta primers. Data came from immunoSEQ multiplex PCR; TCRdb stores just in-frame clones and leaves some out. The sample table includes 150,000 to 200,000 clones. Sequences were obtained from PBMCs. The source of these receptors is a woman under 30 in good health and CMV-seropositive.

The chain carries TRBV2 and TRBJ2-7; 9 bases line up with TRBD2. CDR3 size: 14 residues. V shed 7 bases, J shed 4 bases, and the junction held 8 bases outside the gene matches. CDR1 and CDR2 (germline): SNHLY, FYNNEI. As DNA, the CDR3 is TGTGCCAGCAATAAAGCGGGAGGCCAATACGAGCAGTACTTC. Translation gives CASNKAGGQYEQYF.

The chain carries TRBV7-9 and TRBJ2-2; TRBD2 matches at 10 bases. The germline gives CDR1 SEHNR, CDR2 FQNEAQ (reference sequence). J gave up 4 bases and V 6 bases, and 8 bases lay outside the gene matches. This CDR3 spans 16 amino acids. The CDR3 nucleotides are TGTGCCAGCAGTGATCTAAGCGGGAGGGCCACCGGGGAGCTGTTTTTT. It codes for CASSDLSGRATGELFF.

This rearrangement joins TRBV27 to TRBJ1-1; D is ambiguous. Germline assignment: CDR1 MNHEY and CDR2 SMNVEV (reference sequence). V gave up 6 bases and J gave up 4 bases, with 15 bases separating them. CDR3 length: 14 amino acids. The CDR3 coding sequence is TGTGCCAGCAGACCCGGGTCCCTGATCACTGAAGCTTTCTTT. Amino acid sequence: CASRPGSLITEAFF.

The chain uses TRBV4-1 and TRBJ1-3; D gene uncertain. This CDR3 is built from 15 residues. CDR1 MGHRA and CDR2 YSYEKL come from the germline V gene. Trimming cost V 3 bases and J 3 bases, with 12 bases left between them. CDR3 amino acids: CASSQAPRFGNTIYF. For the CDR3, the DNA is TGCGCCAGCAGCCAGGCCCCCAGGTTTGGAAACACCATATATTTT.

The chain recombines TRBV6-5 with TRBJ2-7, with TRBD1 matching over 7 bases. V lost 8 bases, J lost 4 bases, and 8 bases stayed unmatched. CDR1 and CDR2 (germline): MNHEY, SVGAGI. This CDR3 spans 13 amino acids. CDR3 sequence reads: CASRDRDLYEQYF. CDR3 nucleotides: TGTGCCAGCCGAGACAGGGACCTTTACGAGCAGTACTTC.

J is TRBJ1-3 and V is TRBV15; D is undetermined. Deletions cut 1 base from V and 4 bases from J, with 2 bases between. The CDR3 contains 12 residues. Germline V CDR1 and CDR2: LNHNV, YYDKDF (reference sequence). CDR3 in amino acids: CATSRAGNTIYF. DNA for the CDR3: TGTGCCACCAGCAGAGCAGGAAACACCATATATTTT.

The chain couples TRBV2 to TRBJ1-1, with 7 bases identical to TRBD1. The CDR3 has 14 amino acids. Per the germline V gene, CDR1 is SNHLY and CDR2 is FYNNEI. J lost 11 bases, V lost 1 base, and 10 bases had no gene match. The CDR3 protein is CASSEVAQGPNAFF. The CDR3 coding sequence is TGTGCCAGCAGTGAAGTAGCACAGGGGCCGAACGCTTTCTTT.

This chain joins TRBV6-6 and TRBJ2-1; D call uncertain. The CDR3 extends over 11 amino acids. Per the germline V gene, CDR1 is MNHNY and CDR2 is SVGAGI (reference sequence). Trimming took 7 bases from V and 4 from J, leaving 5 bases between them. The CDR3 nucleotides are TGTGCCAGCACGCGGTACAATGAGCAGTTCTTC. This codes for CASTRYNEQFF.

The chain joins TRBV6-6 to TRBJ1-2; 7 bases align to TRBD1. Germline CDR1 reads MNHNY; CDR2 reads SVGAGI (reference sequence). This CDR3 comprises 13 residues. Unmatched junction bases numbered 3, after V lost 6 bases and J lost 2 bases. The CDR3 protein is CASRQGENYGYTF. CDR3 coding DNA: TGTGCCAGCAGGCAGGGGGAAAACTATGGCTACACCTTC.

The chain couples TRBV11-3 to TRBJ2-7; TRBD1 aligns across 9 bases. Germline trimming cut 6 bases from V and 1 base from J; bases unmatched to any gene: 7. The V gene's germline CDR1 is SGHNT and CDR2 YENEEA. This CDR3 has 15 amino acids. Here the CDR3 DNA reads TGTGCCAGCAGTACCCGGGACAGGGTGTCCTACGAGCAGTACTTC. This codes for CASSTRDRVSYEQYF. The full variable domain, with the rest looked up from reference TRBV11-3 and TRBJ2-7, is EAGVVQSPRYKIIEKKQPVAFWCNPISGHNTLYWYLQNLGQGPELLIRYENEEAVDDSQLPKDRFSAERLKGVDSTLKIQPAELGDSAVYLCASSTRDRVSYEQYFGPGTRLTVT.

As regards this clone: Sequence at one end of the junction differs from germline and may be a read error. The V gene is TRBV18, the J gene TRBJ1-4, with 9 bases matching TRBD1. The CDR3 loop spans 15 amino acids. The germline gives CDR1 KGHSH, CDR2 LQKENI. CDR3 sequence reads: CASSGQGPTNEKLLF. The DNA for the CDR3 is TGTGCCAGCTCGGGACAGGGACCAACTAATGAAAAACTGCTTTTT.

The chain carries TRBV5-1 and TRBJ2-3; TRBD1 aligns across 7 bases. This CDR3 has 14 residues. The ends lost 7 bases at V and 1 base at J; junction bases unmatched: 6. Germline CDR1 reads SGHRS; CDR2 reads YFSETQ. The chain's CDR3 is CASSEGTGTDTQYF. The CDR3 DNA reads as TGCGCCAGCTCCGAGGGGACAGGCACAGATACGCAGTATTTT.

The J gene is TRBJ2-5, the V gene TRBV11-3; 11 nucleotides align to TRBD2. The CDR3 consists of 15 residues. Germline loops: CDR1 SGHNT, CDR2 YENEEA. V gave up 10 bases and J gave up 1 base; unmatched junction bases: 8. CDR3 nucleotides: TGTGCCACCCATACTAGCGGGGGCCTCCAAGAGACCCAGTACTTC. Protein sequence: CATHTSGGLQETQYF.

V gene TRBV2 combines with J gene TRBJ1-1; TRBD1 matches at 10 bases. V was pared by 4 bases and J by 0 bases, with 8 bases of the junction left unmatched. Germline CDR1 is SNHLY and CDR2 is FYNNEI. CDR3 size: 17 residues. As DNA, the CDR3 is TGTGCCAGCAGTGGAGACAGGGGGCGGACGATGAACACTGAAGCTTTCTTT. This gives the protein CASSGDRGRTMNTEAFF.

The rearrangement uses TRBV7-2 and TRBJ2-5, with 9 nucleotides matching TRBD2. This CDR3 is 13 amino acids long. V gave up 5 bases and J gave up 5 bases; unmatched junction bases: 3. In germline, CDR1 is SGHTA, CDR2 FQGNSA. CDR3 nucleotides: TGTGCCAGCAGCGGGACTAGCATCGAGACCCAGTACTTC. Its translation is CASSGTSIETQYF.

CDR3 loop: CASSRERQGLDEQYF. CDR3 nucleotide sequence: TGTGCCAGCAGTAGGGAAAGACAGGGCCTCGACGAGCAGTACTTC. The V call is TRBV6-5, the J call TRBJ2-5; TRBD1 matches at 7 bases. Judging by the DNA end, TRBJ2-7 fits better; the J call may be wrong. Looked up from germline, CDR1 is MNHEY and CDR2 is SVGAGI. This CDR3 comprises 15 residues.

The rearrangement joins TRBV7-9 to TRBJ2-5, with 11 bases fitting TRBD2. The J call may not be correct, given that the DNA end is closer to TRBJ2-7. Germline CDR1 SEHNR, CDR2 FQNEAQ (reference sequence). This CDR3 has 17 residues. CDR3 residues: CASSPTSGRASLYEQYF. The CDR3 DNA follows: TGTGCCAGCAGCCCTACTAGCGGGAGAGCCTCACTCTACGAGCAGTACTTC.

J is TRBJ1-2 and V is TRBV4-1, with D tentatively TRBD1 (6 bases). The CDR3 has 16 amino acids. From germline, CDR1 is MGHRA and CDR2 YSYEKL. The germline V and J ends were trimmed by 1 base and 7 bases, with 19 bases remaining between them. CDR3 nucleotides: TGCGCCAGCAGCCAAGGGGCCGGACAGTTAAGGAGTGGCTACACCTTC. Its protein product is CASSQGAGQLRSGYTF.

The V and J genes are TRBV5-6 and TRBJ1-2, with D maybe TRBD1 (5 bases). V lost 3 bases and J 7 bases, leaving 16 bases between the germline ends. Germline V gene lookup returns CDR1 SGHDT and CDR2 YYEEEE. The CDR3 extends over 14 amino acids. CDR3 nucleotides: TGTGCCAGCAGCTCGGACACGGCGATCGGTGGCTACACCTTC. It yields the protein CASSSDTAIGGYTF.

The rearrangement links TRBV4-2 to TRBJ2-1; a possible D gene is TRBD1 (5 bases). V was shortened by 3 bases and J by 2 bases, with 14 bases between the two germline ends. The CDR3 sequence is 16 residues long. Germline values: CDR1 LGHNA, CDR2 YNFKEQ. In DNA, the CDR3 is TGTGCCAGCAGCCAGGAAACAGGAGTCCCCTACAATGAGCAGTTCTTC. Protein sequence: CASSQETGVPYNEQFF.

DNA for the CDR3: TGCGCCAGCAGCTTGTATCTTTCGGACAATGAGCAGTTCTTC. Its protein product is CASSLYLSDNEQFF. This chain uses TRBV5-1 with TRBJ2-1; the D is unclear. The ends were cut back, 1 base at V and 5 bases at J, with 10 bases in the middle. CDR1 is SGHRS and CDR2 is YFSETQ in the germline V gene. CDR3 length: 14 residues. Complete variable domain (other parts from reference TRBV5-1 and TRBJ2-1): KAGVTQTPRYLIKTRGQQVTLSCSPISGHRSVSWYQQTPGQGLQFLFEYFSETQRNKGNFPGRFSGRQFSNSRSEMNVSTLELGDSALYLCASSLYLSDNEQFFGPGTRLTVL.

The chain links TRBV5-6 to TRBJ2-2; D may be TRBD1 (6 bases). The CDR3 extends over 15 amino acids. Germline CDR1 SGHDT, CDR2 YYEEEE. V lost 5 bases and J 0 bases, leaving 11 bases between the germline ends. For the CDR3, the DNA is TGTGCCAGCAGACTAGACAGGTCGAACACCGGGGAGCTGTTTTTT. Its translation is CASRLDRSNTGELFF.

The rearrangement uses TRBV7-9 and TRBJ2-3; TRBD2 matches at 8 bases. V shed 3 bases, J shed 6 bases, and the junction held 8 bases outside the gene matches. Per the germline V gene, CDR1 is SEHNR and CDR2 is FQNEAQ (reference sequence). The CDR3 is made up of 15 amino acids. CDR3 sequence: CASSFGGRLGDTQYF. The CDR3, as DNA: TGTGCCAGCAGCTTCGGCGGGAGGTTAGGGGATACGCAGTATTTT.

The V gene is TRBV10-3, the J gene TRBJ2-7; 7 bases are a match to TRBD1. Germline-derived CDR1 and CDR2 are ENHRY and SYGVKD. Trimming cost V 6 bases and J 1 base; bases outside gene matches: 6. The CDR3 runs 14 residues. CDR3 residues: CAISGTDQSYEQYF. CDR3 in DNA: TGTGCCATCAGCGGGACAGACCAATCCTACGAGCAGTACTTC.